This passage covers 28 T cell receptor beta chains from one sample sequenced in a study of blood T cell repertoires in COVID-19. Assay used: immunoSEQ multiplex PCR; TCRdb lists only in-frame clones, some missing. The sample has roughly 190,000 clones, 86% seen once; the top ten hold roughly 25%. Sample: PBMCs or T cells enriched from blood (not recorded which). Receptors were obtained from a woman aged 40 to 50 in a cohort exposed to, infected with or recovered from COVID-19 (not recorded which).

The rearrangement links TRBV24-1 to TRBJ2-3, with a possible D match to TRBD1 (6 bases). This CDR3 has 16 residues. Germline assignment: CDR1 KGHDR and CDR2 SFDVKD. V was shortened by 4 bases and J by 2 bases, with 15 bases between the two germline ends. The CDR3 protein is CATSEYRASLTDTQYF. In DNA, the CDR3 is TGTGCCACCAGTGAATACAGGGCCTCCCTCACAGATACGCAGTATTTT.

The genes are TRBV24-1 and TRBJ2-2, with TRBD1 matching 7 bases. The length of the CDR3 is 15 residues. V shed 7 bases and J 6 bases; nucleotides not matched to a gene: 10. Looked up from germline, CDR1 is KGHDR and CDR2 is SFDVKD. CDR3 nucleotides: TGTGCCACCAGAAGGCAAAGGCAGGGGGCCGGGGAGCTGTTTTTT. Amino acids: CATRRQRQGAGELFF.

The rearrangement uses TRBV24-1 and TRBJ2-3; D remains ambiguous. The CDR3 runs 14 residues. The germline gives CDR1 KGHDR, CDR2 SFDVKD. V was shortened by 8 bases and J by 1 base, with 12 bases between the two germline ends. The CDR3 DNA reads as TGTGCCACCACCGCTACCCGGGGCACAGATACGCAGTATTTT. It encodes CATTATRGTDTQYF.

The V and J genes are TRBV11-3 and TRBJ1-1; 7 bases match TRBD1. Trimming took 5 bases from V and 6 from J; bases not matched to a gene: 6. The CDR3 spans 13 residues. Germline CDR1 reads SGHNT; CDR2 reads YENEEA. For the CDR3, the DNA is TGTGCCAGCAGCCTAGCCAGGGGGTCTGAAGCTTTCTTT. It specifies CASSLARGSEAFF.

V gene TRBV15 combines with J gene TRBJ2-7, with 11 nucleotides matching TRBD2. The CDR3 has 16 amino acids. Losses at the gene ends were 5 bases for V and 3 bases for J; bases not matched to a gene: 9. Germline assignment: CDR1 LNHNV and CDR2 YYDKDF (reference sequence). CDR3 in amino acids: CATSDHPTSGIYEQYF. In DNA form, the CDR3 reads TGTGCCACCAGCGATCACCCGACTAGCGGGATCTACGAGCAGTACTTC.

The CDR3 nucleotides are TGTGCCAGCTCCAGAATTCTAGCGGGAGGGACCTACGAGCAGTACTTC. Protein sequence: CASSRILAGGTYEQYF. The chain couples TRBV27 to TRBJ2-7; 12 nucleotides agree with TRBD2. Germline CDR1 is MNHEY and CDR2 is SMNVEV (reference sequence). The CDR3 has 16 amino acids. The ends lost 8 bases at V and 2 bases at J; junction bases unmatched: 10.

The gene calls are TRBV5-1 and TRBJ2-7, with no clear D. V was clipped by 2 bases and J by 5 bases, with 11 bases between them. CDR1 and CDR2 (germline): SGHRS, YFSETQ. The CDR3 consists of 13 residues. The CDR3 DNA sequence: TGCGCCAGCAGCTTTTCATCGCGTAACGAGCAGTACTTC. Translated, it gives CASSFSSRNEQYF.

The V and J genes are TRBV30 and TRBJ1-6; D is perhaps TRBD1 (6 bases). Trimming took 0 bases from V and 13 from J, leaving 13 bases between them. The CDR3 has 13 residues. CDR1 and CDR2 from the germline V gene are GTSNPN and SVGIG (reference sequence). CDR3 sequence: CAWSVTGMGPLHF. As DNA, the CDR3 is TGTGCCTGGAGTGTAACAGGGATGGGGCCCCTCCACTTT. Full variable domain (missing parts from reference TRBV30 and TRBJ1-6): SQTIHQWPATLVQPVGSPLSLECTVEGTSNPNLYWYRQAAGRGLQLLFYSVGIGQISSEVPQNLSASRPQDRQFILSSKKLLLSDSGFYLCAWSVTGMGPLHFGNGTRLTVT.

This clone came up once. This chain links TRBV29-1 with TRBJ2-1; D not certain. Germline lookup yields CDR1 SQVTM and CDR2 ANQGSEA. This CDR3 has 11 amino acids. V was shortened by 7 bases and J by 10 bases, with 14 bases between the two germline ends. In DNA form, the CDR3 reads TGCAGCGGAGAGACCCTAGGAGAGCAGTTCTTC. Its protein is CSGETLGEQFF.

The gene calls are TRBV5-6 and TRBJ2-1; TRBD2 matches 8 bases. V was clipped by 4 bases and J by 7 bases; unmatched bases: 7. This CDR3 is 14 amino acids long. Germline V gives CDR1 SGHDT, CDR2 YYEEEE. The DNA of the CDR3 is TGTGCCAGCAGCCCCCGGACTAGCTGGAATGAGCAGTTCTTC. This gives the protein CASSPRTSWNEQFF.

The V and J genes are TRBV11-2 and TRBJ1-2, with D unclear. Germline V gene sequence: CDR1 SGHAT, CDR2 FQNNGV. V gave up 2 bases and J gave up 4 bases, with 17 bases separating them. CDR3 length equals 16 residues. CDR3 protein: CASSLNGGSLLYGYTF. The CDR3 region has the DNA TGTGCCAGCAGCTTAAATGGAGGGTCCCTACTCTATGGCTACACCTTC.

Comment on this clone: The same CDR3 arises from other DNA sequences in this sample as well. This rearrangement joins TRBV7-9 to TRBJ1-4, with 9 positions matching TRBD1. Per the germline V gene, CDR1 is SEHNR and CDR2 is FQNEAQ (reference sequence). The CDR3 totals 14 residues. V shed 6 bases and J 8 bases; nucleotides not matched to a gene: 7. The CDR3, as DNA: TGTGCCAGCAGTTCGGGACAGGGAGGCGAAAAACTGTTTTTT. Its translation: CASSSGQGGEKLFF.

J is TRBJ1-1 and V is TRBV18, with TRBD1 matching 9 bases. V lost 3 bases, J lost 3 bases, and 2 bases stayed unmatched. This CDR3 region has 14 residues. The germline V gene has CDR1 KGHSH and CDR2 LQKENI. CDR3 bases: TGTGCCAGCTCACCCGACAGGGGGTACACTGAAGCTTTCTTT. It yields the protein CASSPDRGYTEAFF.

V gene TRBV6-1 combines with J gene TRBJ1-2; TRBD1 aligns across 10 bases. CDR1 and CDR2 from the germline V gene are MNHNS and SASEGT. CDR3 size: 16 residues. The V gene end was trimmed by 4 bases and the J gene end by 8 bases; junction bases not matched to a gene: 13. The chain's CDR3 is CASSGLGTGEQPGYTF. As DNA, the CDR3 is TGTGCCAGCAGTGGACTTGGGACAGGGGAACAGCCGGGCTACACCTTC.

CDR3 coding DNA: TGTGCCAGCAGTGGAGGGTGGGGAGCTAACTATGGCTACACCTTC. Protein product: CASSGGWGANYGYTF. The chain combines TRBV2 with TRBJ1-2; no reliable D call. V was pared by 4 bases and J by 0 bases, with 12 bases between. From germline, CDR1 is SNHLY and CDR2 FYNNEI. The CDR3 extends over 15 amino acids.

This rearrangement joins TRBV7-2 to TRBJ1-5, with D uncertain. Germline values: CDR1 SGHTA, CDR2 FQGNSA. Trimming stripped 2 bases from V and 1 base from J, with 12 bases between. The CDR3 extends over 16 amino acids. CDR3 protein: CASSLMLVASNQPQHF. In DNA, the CDR3 is TGTGCCAGCAGCTTAATGTTAGTAGCGAGCAATCAGCCCCAGCATTTT.

The J gene is TRBJ1-2, the V gene TRBV2, with TRBD1 as a possible D gene (6 bases). From germline, CDR1 is SNHLY and CDR2 FYNNEI. V was trimmed by 3 bases and J by 5 bases, leaving 13 bases between them. The CDR3 length is 14 residues. CDR3 amino acids: CASSERQAGYGYTF. The CDR3 bases are TGTGCCAGCAGTGAGAGACAGGCTGGGTATGGCTACACCTTC.

V gene TRBV4-3 combines with J gene TRBJ2-2, with TRBD1 matching 7 bases. This CDR3 has 18 amino acids. Germline loops: CDR1 LGHNA, CDR2 YSLEER. V shed 0 bases, J shed 2 bases, and the junction held 9 bases outside the gene matches. CDR3 residues: CASSQDERGRINTGELFF. The CDR3, as DNA: TGCGCCAGCAGCCAAGATGAGAGGGGGCGAATCAACACCGGGGAGCTGTTTTTT.

The chain has TRBV19 and TRBJ2-7; D remains unclear. The CDR3 runs to 13 residues. Deletions cut 4 bases from V and 6 bases from J, with 13 bases between. In germline, CDR1 is LNHDA, CDR2 SQIVND (reference sequence). The CDR3 nucleotides are TGTGCCAGTAGTAGCGGTCATCGGGTCGAGCAGTACTTC. It is translated as CASSSGHRVEQYF.

This chain's CDR3 is CSVKGGVEAFF. As DNA, the CDR3 is TGCAGCGTGAAAGGGGGAGTAGAAGCTTTCTTT. The chain employs TRBV29-1 and TRBJ1-1, with D possibly being TRBD1 (6 bases). The germline gives CDR1 SQVTM, CDR2 ANQGSEA. The CDR3 is 11 residues long. Trimming left V 6 bases short and J 8 bases short, with 13 bases between. The entire variable domain, with the rest obtained from reference TRBV29-1 and TRBJ1-1, is as follows: SAVISQKPSRDICQRGTSLTIQCQVDSQVTMMFWYRQQPGQSLTLIATANQGSEATYESGFVIDKFPISRPNLTFSTLTVSNMSPEDSSIYLCSVKGGVEAFFGQGTRLTVV.

The chain employs TRBV5-1 and TRBJ2-3; 10 bases match TRBD2. J was trimmed by 2 bases and V by 3 bases; bases with no gene match: 6. The CDR3 is 16 amino acids. CDR1 and CDR2 (germline): SGHRS, YFSETQ. In DNA, the CDR3 is TGCGCCAGCAGCTCCGGACTAGCGGTGGTCACAGATACGCAGTATTTT. Encoded protein: CASSSGLAVVTDTQYF.

The rearrangement joins TRBV3-1 (or the pseudogene TRBV3-2) to TRBJ1-4; 7 bases fit TRBD1. J gave up 10 bases and V 3 bases, and 11 bases lay outside the gene matches. Looked up from germline, CDR1 is LGHDT and CDR2 is YNNKEL (reference sequence). The CDR3 runs 15 residues. The DNA of the CDR3 is TGTGCCAGCAGCCACCCAAGACAGGGTTTGGGAAAACTGTTTTTT. Amino acids: CASSHPRQGLGKLFF.

The chain joins TRBV10-2 to TRBJ1-5; D possibly corresponds to TRBD1 (5 bases). CDR1 is WSHSY, CDR2 SAAADI, per germline. This CDR3 contains 13 residues. Trimming left V 8 bases short and J 7 bases short, with 15 bases between. Here the CDR3 DNA reads TGCGCCAGCCGGGCCCCGGGGGGGCAGCCCCAGCATTTT. This sequence encodes CASRAPGGQPQHF.

The gene calls are TRBV9 and TRBJ2-3, with 8 bases identical to TRBD2. From germline, CDR1 is SGDLS and CDR2 YYNGEE. The CDR3 length is 15 residues. Germline trimming cut 5 bases from V and 2 bases from J; bases unmatched to any gene: 7. The CDR3 is CASRGSGGYTDTQYF. In DNA, the CDR3 is TGTGCCAGCAGGGGGAGCGGGGGCTACACAGATACGCAGTATTTT.

A few counts support this clone. V gene TRBV7-9 combines with J gene TRBJ2-3, with TRBD2 matching 9 bases. Per the germline V gene, CDR1 is SEHNR and CDR2 is FQNEAQ (reference sequence). J was trimmed by 6 bases and V by 5 bases; bases with no gene match: 9. CDR3 size: 15 residues. The CDR3 region is CASSTLAGVGDTQYF. In nucleotides, the CDR3 is TGTGCCAGCAGCACCTTAGCGGGAGTAGGTGATACGCAGTATTTT.

V usage is TRBV7-9 and J usage is TRBJ1-5; D not certain. V lost 1 base and J 4 bases, leaving 2 bases between the germline ends. The CDR3 is 12 residues long. Per the germline V gene, CDR1 is SEHNR and CDR2 is FQNEAQ (reference sequence). CDR3 sequence reads: CASSLVNQPQHF. DNA of the CDR3: TGTGCCAGCAGCTTAGTAAATCAGCCCCAGCATTTT.

This clone was recorded a few times. This chain uses TRBV3-1 (or the pseudogene TRBV3-2) with TRBJ1-6; D call uncertain. V lost 0 bases to trimming and J lost 8 bases, with 20 bases between them. CDR3 length: 18 amino acids. The germline V gene has CDR1 LGHDT and CDR2 YNNKEL (reference sequence). In nucleotides, the CDR3 is TGTGCCAGCAGCCAAGACGAAGGGAGAAGGGATTCGGATTCACCCCTCCACTTT. The encoded protein is CASSQDEGRRDSDSPLHF.

This chain connects TRBV13 to TRBJ2-5; TRBD1 aligns across 8 bases. The CDR3 contains 15 residues. Germline V CDR1 and CDR2: PRHDT, FYEKMQ (reference sequence). The V and J ends lost 4 bases and 2 bases, in that order; junction bases with no gene match: 6. CDR3 bases: TGTGCCAGCAGCTCCGGCGGGACAGGACAAGAGACCCAGTACTTC. Encoded protein: CASSSGGTGQETQYF.